The 14 T cell receptor beta chains below were found in one sample sequenced in a study of cytomegalovirus exposure and HLA in healthy donors. Researchers ran the PCR with 60 Vbeta and 13 Jbeta primers. Method: immunoSEQ multiplex PCR; TCRdb's copy keeps in-frame clones and lacks some. The data hold tens of thousands of clones, with roughly 72% observed a single time. The sequencing input was PBMCs. These receptors were collected from a woman in her fifties or sixties in good health and CMV-seropositive.

The gene calls are TRBV9 and TRBJ2-3; 14 bases fit TRBD2. This CDR3 has 17 residues. CDR1 and CDR2 from the germline V gene are SGDLS and YYNGEE. After removal of 3 bases from V and 2 bases from J, the junction contained 5 bases not matched to a gene. CDR3 loop: CASSETSGGVITDTQYF. CDR3 sequence (DNA): TGTGCCAGCAGCGAGACTAGCGGGGGGGTAATCACAGATACGCAGTATTTT.

This clone was picked up a small number of times. The chain uses TRBV4-1 and TRBJ2-3, with 7 positions matching TRBD2. CDR1 and CDR2 from the germline V gene are MGHRA and YSYEKL. V lost 4 bases and J lost 0; bases outside the gene matches: 13. The CDR3 extends over 18 amino acids. The CDR3 DNA is TGCGCCAGCAGCCGCATATCAATAGCGGGTGCTAGCACAGATACGCAGTATTTT. The encoded protein is CASSRISIAGASTDTQYF.

The CDR3 DNA sequence: TGTGCCAGCAGTTCCCCCGGGACAGGCGGTCACACCATATATTTT. Amino acids: CASSSPGTGGHTIYF. The chain joins TRBV6-6 to TRBJ1-3; 8 nucleotides align to TRBD1. Looked up from germline, CDR1 is MNHNY and CDR2 is SVGAGI (reference sequence). With 4 bases clipped from V and 8 bases from J, the junction kept 10 bases outside the gene matches. The CDR3 consists of 15 residues.

This clone has a handful of counts. The rearrangement uses TRBV11-2 and TRBJ2-7; D is unclear. Between the trimmed V and J ends, which lost 3 bases and 1 base, there was a span of 4 bases. CDR3 size: 12 residues. Per the germline V gene, CDR1 is SGHAT and CDR2 is FQNNGV. The CDR3: CASSFRSYEQYF. The CDR3 DNA sequence: TGTGCCAGCAGCTTTAGATCCTACGAGCAGTACTTC.

The rearrangement links TRBV6-1 to TRBJ2-1, with 7 bases identical to TRBD2. Germline CDR1 is MNHNS and CDR2 is SASEGT. The CDR3 is 17 residues long. Unmatched junction bases numbered 14, after V lost 2 bases and J lost 7 bases. CDR3 sequence reads: CASSEIRLAGVWNEQFF. The DNA for the CDR3 is TGTGCCAGCAGTGAAATTAGATTGGCGGGGGTTTGGAATGAGCAGTTCTTC.

A note on this clone: This specimen includes other DNA sequences encoding the same CDR3. The chain recombines TRBV13 with TRBJ1-3; D remains unclear. The CDR3 loop spans 14 amino acids. Trimming removed 4 bases from V and 0 bases from J, with 7 bases in between. Looked up from germline, CDR1 is PRHDT and CDR2 is FYEKMQ (reference sequence). CDR3 loop: CASSSGYSGNTIYF. CDR3 nucleotides: TGTGCCAGCAGCTCGGGATACTCTGGAAACACCATATATTTT.

The J gene is TRBJ1-4, the V gene TRBV27; D call uncertain. Germline CDR1 MNHEY, CDR2 SMNVEV (reference sequence). This CDR3 spans 14 amino acids. The germline V and J ends were trimmed by 8 bases and 5 bases, with 15 bases remaining between them. CDR3 nucleotide sequence: TGTGCCAGCCGAGGGCAGCAGTGCAATGAAAAACTGTTTTTT. Encoded protein: CASRGQQCNEKLFF.

V gene TRBV4-1 combines with J gene TRBJ2-3, with D tentatively TRBD2 (6 bases). The CDR3 contains 14 residues. Germline V gene sequence: CDR1 MGHRA, CDR2 YSYEKL. V was pared by 0 bases and J by 6 bases, with 10 bases between. In nucleotides, the CDR3 is TGCGCCAGCAGCCAAGAGGCGGAGGGGGATACGCAGTATTTT. Translating it yields CASSQEAEGDTQYF.

The chain is built from TRBV7-8 and TRBJ2-3, with D unresolved. Germline V lookup: CDR1 SGHVS, CDR2 FQNEAQ. V was clipped by 1 base and J by 0 bases, with 5 bases between them. The CDR3 has 14 amino acids. As DNA, the CDR3 is TGTGCCAGCAGCTTAGGTCCTAGCACAGATACGCAGTATTTT. This encodes CASSLGPSTDTQYF.

The chain employs TRBV7-9 and TRBJ1-3; D possibly corresponds to TRBD1 (6 bases). The V gene lost 3 bases and the J gene lost 7 bases, with 16 bases spanning the gap. The CDR3 contains 15 residues. Germline CDR1 reads SEHNR; CDR2 reads FQNEAQ (reference sequence). In nucleotides, the CDR3 is TGTGCCAGCAGCTTTACAGGGAGTGAAGGGAACACCATATATTTT. Encoded protein: CASSFTGSEGNTIYF.

J is TRBJ1-1 and V is TRBV27; D is possibly TRBD1 (5 bases). The CDR3 sequence is 13 residues long. V was trimmed by 6 bases and J by 1 base, leaving 9 bases between them. From germline, CDR1 is MNHEY and CDR2 SMNVEV (reference sequence). In DNA, the CDR3 is TGTGCCAGCAGCCACAGGCGGAACACTGAAGCTTTCTTT. Translation: CASSHRRNTEAFF.

This clone has more than one count but fewer than ten. The gene calls are TRBV27 and TRBJ1-5, with a possible D match to TRBD1 (5 bases). CDR1 is MNHEY, CDR2 SMNVEV, per germline (reference sequence). Trimming left V 3 bases short and J 3 bases short, with 9 bases between. This CDR3 has 14 amino acids. For the CDR3, the DNA is TGTGCCAGCAGTTTTGGGGCAGACAATCAGCCCCAGCATTTT. Its translation is CASSFGADNQPQHF.

Of note for this clone: Different DNA sequences within this sample yield the same CDR3. CDR3 nucleotide sequence: TGTGCCAGCTCACCGGGACAGCAAGAGACCCAGTACTTC. This codes for CASSPGQQETQYF. This rearrangement joins TRBV18 to TRBJ2-5; the match to TRBD1 covers 7 bases. The CDR3 consists of 13 residues. Trimming took 3 bases from V and 2 from J; bases not matched to a gene: 0. Germline-derived CDR1 and CDR2 are KGHSH and LQKENI.

CDR3 nucleotide sequence: TGTGCCAGCAGTGGGTTCGGCGGAAATCAGCCCCAGCATTTT. This encodes CASSGFGGNQPQHF. The rearrangement uses TRBV2 and TRBJ1-5; D uncertain. The CDR3 covers 14 residues. Trimming pared 4 bases from V and 4 bases from J, leaving 11 bases between. Per germline, CDR1 SNHLY and CDR2 FYNNEI.